A selection of T cell receptor beta chains follows, all from one sample in a study of T-cell memory formation after mild COVID-19. Each CDR3 protein gets one entry after TCRdb re-called the 5' RACE reads with MiXCR. The table has about 29,000 distinct CDR3 sequences, 9.5% to 15% seen once. The source material was PBMCs or a T cell subset sorted from them (not recorded which). The receptors stem from an adult woman who had mild COVID-19 (a few samples of this study predate the infection). Cell type and time point are not known. Each CDR3 is given with its conserved first and last residue. A D gene is named only where the DNA matches it firmly. Clone size is shown for a subset of rows, as once, few, many or a class of expanded clone.

J: TRBJ1-2; size: many; D: -; V: TRBV7-3; CDR3: CASSLPGYGYTF; DNA: TGTGCCAGCAGCCTCCCGGGCTATGGCTACACCTTC
J: TRBJ2-6; size: many; D: -; V: TRBV5-1; CDR3: CASSLAPGANVLTF; DNA: TGCGCCAGCAGCTTAGCCCCTGGGGCCAACGTCCTGACTTTC
J: TRBJ2-2; size: many; D: -; V: TRBV6-2/TRBV6-3; CDR3: CASSYSFGAGPMEWNTGELFF; DNA: TGTGCCAGCAGTTACTCGTTCGGTGCAGGGCCAATGGAGTGGAACACCGGGGAGCTGTTTTTT
J: TRBJ1-1; size: -; D: TRBD1; V: TRBV30; CDR3: CAWSTPGTENTEAFF; DNA: TGTGCCTGGAGTACACCAGGGACAGAGAACACTGAAGCTTTCTTT
J: TRBJ1-2; size: many; D: -; V: TRBV9; CDR3: CASSEDNSGGSGYTF; DNA: TGTGCCAGCAGCGAAGATAACAGCGGAGGTAGCGGCTACACCTTC
J: TRBJ2-5; size: many; D: -; V: TRBV20-1; CDR3: CSARKTREETQYF; DNA: TGCAGTGCTAGAAAGACTAGGGAAGAGACCCAGTACTTC
J: TRBJ2-7; size: once; D: -; V: TRBV5-1; CDR3: CASSLGLGRIYEQYF; DNA: TGCGCCAGCAGCTTGGGTTTGGGGAGGATCTACGAGCAGTACTTC
J: TRBJ2-1; size: many; D: -; V: TRBV20-1; CDR3: CSADDTRGFYNEQFF; DNA: TGCAGTGCTGATGACACAAGGGGGTTCTACAATGAGCAGTTCTTC
J: TRBJ1-5; size: many; D: -; V: TRBV15; CDR3: CATSRGLGDGGNQPQHF; DNA: TGTGCCACCAGCAGAGGCTTGGGGGATGGAGGCAATCAGCCCCAGCATTTT
J: TRBJ1-2; size: -; D: TRBD1; V: TRBV6-5; CDR3: CATKDREGYTF; DNA: TGTGCCACCAAGGACAGGGAAGGCTACACCTTC
J: TRBJ1-6; size: many; D: -; V: TRBV5-6; CDR3: CASSSDWGKGRSPLHF; DNA: TGTGCCAGCAGCAGCGACTGGGGAAAAGGGCGTTCACCCCTCCACTTT
J: TRBJ1-1; size: many; D: -; V: TRBV20-1; CDR3: CSARVRDTEAFF; DNA: TGCAGTGCTAGGGTTCGCGACACTGAAGCTTTCTTT
J: TRBJ2-5; size: many; D: -; V: TRBV13; CDR3: CASSLVRETQYF; DNA: TGTGCCAGCAGCTTAGTTCGGGAGACCCAGTACTTC
J: TRBJ2-5; size: many; D: TRBD2; V: TRBV20-1; CDR3: CSARGTSGQETQYF; DNA: TGCAGTGCTCGCGGGACTAGCGGACAAGAGACCCAGTACTTC
J: TRBJ1-6; size: many; D: -; V: TRBV30; CDR3: CAWSVRREGDNSPLHF; DNA: TGTGCCTGGAGTGTAAGGCGAGAGGGGGATAATTCACCCCTCCACTTT
J: TRBJ1-5; size: many; D: -; V: TRBV18; CDR3: CASSPAGPAGFVPQHF; DNA: TGTGCCAGCTCACCAGCCGGTCCCGCGGGATTTGTGCCCCAGCATTTT
J: TRBJ1-5; size: many; D: -; V: TRBV6-1; CDR3: CASRDNRVWADQPQHF; DNA: TGTGCCAGCAGGGATAACAGGGTTTGGGCGGATCAGCCCCAGCATTTT
J: TRBJ1-2; size: -; D: -; V: TRBV25-1; CDR3: CASGQGNGYTF; DNA: TGTGCCAGCGGGCAGGGGAATGGCTACACCTTC
J: TRBJ2-1; size: -; D: -; V: TRBV7-2; CDR3: CASSFTNEQFF; DNA: TGTGCCAGCAGCTTTACTAATGAGCAGTTCTTC
J: TRBJ2-1; size: many; D: -; V: TRBV24-1; CDR3: CATSDIAERGGQFF; DNA: TGTGCCACCAGTGACATAGCGGAGAGAGGTGGGCAGTTCTTC
J: TRBJ1-6; size: many; D: -; V: TRBV20-1; CDR3: CSAREGGAYNSPLHF; DNA: TGCAGTGCTAGAGAGGGGGGCGCGTATAATTCACCCCTCCACTTT
J: TRBJ1-1; size: many; D: -; V: TRBV10-3; CDR3: CAIRGPGRNTEAFF; DNA: TGTGCCATCAGGGGGCCGGGCCGGAACACTGAAGCTTTCTTT
J: TRBJ2-5; size: many; D: -; V: TRBV6-5; CDR3: CASSFGRNRKETQYF; DNA: TGTGCCAGCAGTTTCGGACGCAATCGGAAAGAGACCCAGTACTTC
J: TRBJ2-7; size: many; D: TRBD2; V: TRBV7-6; CDR3: CASSPFGVSAQLIAGGRYEQYF; DNA: TGTGCCAGCAGCCCGTTTGGAGTGTCAGCCCAGTTAATAGCGGGGGGGCGCTACGAGCAGTACTTC
J: TRBJ1-2; size: few; D: -; V: TRBV30; CDR3: CAWRVQAYGYTF; DNA: TGTGCCTGGAGGGTCCAGGCATATGGCTACACCTTC
J: TRBJ2-1; size: many; D: -; V: TRBV5-1; CDR3: CASSLWGTVMLGPNEQFF; DNA: TGCGCCAGCAGCTTATGGGGGACGGTAATGTTAGGTCCCAATGAGCAGTTCTTC
J: TRBJ1-1; size: many; D: -; V: TRBV6-2/TRBV6-3; CDR3: CASRFGPLNTEAFF; DNA: TGTGCCAGCAGATTCGGCCCCTTGAACACTGAAGCTTTCTTT
J: TRBJ1-1; size: many; D: -; V: TRBV30; CDR3: CAWSKGGLVENTEAFF; DNA: TGTGCCTGGAGTAAGGGGGGATTAGTGGAGAACACTGAAGCTTTCTTT
J: TRBJ1-4; size: many; D: -; V: TRBV11-2; CDR3: CASSTRTNEKLFF; DNA: TGTGCCAGCAGCACACGTACTAATGAAAAACTGTTTTTT
J: TRBJ2-5; size: many; D: -; V: TRBV2; CDR3: CASSERRVPRETQYF; DNA: TGTGCCAGCAGTGAGAGGAGGGTACCCCGAGAGACCCAGTACTTC
J: TRBJ2-7; size: -; D: TRBD1; V: TRBV5-1; CDR3: CASSGTGVLYEQYF; DNA: TGCGCCAGCAGCGGGACAGGGGTTCTCTACGAGCAGTACTTC
J: TRBJ1-1; size: many; D: -; V: TRBV4-1; CDR3: CASSQGGWEYTEAFF; DNA: TGCGCCAGCAGCCAAGGAGGTTGGGAATACACTGAAGCTTTCTTT
J: TRBJ1-1; size: many; D: TRBD1; V: TRBV18; CDR3: CASSHGQGLNTEAFF; DNA: TGTGCCAGCTCACACGGACAGGGTTTGAACACTGAAGCTTTCTTT
J: TRBJ2-1; size: many; D: -; V: TRBV24-1; CDR3: CATSDLGESSYNEQFF; DNA: TGTGCCACCAGTGATTTGGGGGAGAGCTCCTACAATGAGCAGTTCTTC
J: TRBJ1-2; size: many; D: -; V: TRBV9; CDR3: CASSVDGNYGYTF; DNA: TGTGCCAGCAGCGTAGACGGCAACTATGGCTACACCTTC